This T cell receptor beta chain was profiled in a study of blood T cells in healthy people across ages. Study-level findings and limits: Estimates drawn from one million T cells were deemed to understate diversity.

Each sample had at least 6 million PBMCs isolated. V shed 5 bases, J shed 7 bases, and the junction held 8 bases outside the gene matches. In germline, CDR1 is DFQATT, CDR2 SNEGSKA (reference sequence). The CDR3 has 13 residues. Next came a second PCR, run for about 7 to 11 cycles, which used a sample-barcoded 5' primer along with a J-beta primer mix. TCRdb fed the 5' RACE reads into MiXCR, producing one record per CDR3 protein. Of under 1,000,000 distinct CDR3 sequences in the sample, around 36% were seen once. As concerns this clonotype: Its target is not known.

The chain has TRBV20-1 and TRBJ1-2; 9 nucleotides align to TRBD1. The sequence derives from a man between 18 and 35 years old in good health. The sequencing input was blood. The CDR3 DNA is TGCAGTGCTCCACTCGACAGGGGGGTTGGCTACACCTTC. This codes for CSAPLDRGVGYTF.